Listed below are T cell receptor beta chains from one sample, sequenced in a study of CD8+CD57+ T cells in acquired aplastic anemia. TCRdb redid the calling of the reads with MiXCR, one entry per CDR3 protein. Seen here are approximately 200,000 distinct CDR3 sequences, around 65% observed once, and the top ten hold around 42%. Sequenced input: sorted CD4+, CD8+, or CD8+CD57+ T cells (not recorded which) from PBMCs. The source of these receptors is a human donor with severe aplastic anemia or a healthy control (not recorded which). CDR3s include the opening cysteine and the closing phenylalanine or tryptophan. The D gene is left open where the match is weak. Size is omitted from some rows. Given values are once, few, many or a class for expanded clones.

D gene	V gene	J gene	clone size	CDR3 DNA	CDR3 protein
-	TRBV20-1	TRBJ2-7	few	TGTGCCAGCAGAGACCCTACAGGGGAGGTCTCCTACGAGCAGTACTTC	CASRDPTGEVSYEQYF
-	TRBV19	TRBJ2-5	once	TGTGCCAGTAGTATTTTGGGGGGAACTCAAGAGACCCAGTACTTC	CASSILGGTQETQYF
TRBD1	TRBV5-5	TRBJ1-5	many	TGTGCCAGCAGCTCGTTGACAGGGGTTCAGCCCCAGCATTTT	CASSSLTGVQPQHF
TRBD1	TRBV10-3	TRBJ2-7	-	TGTGCCATCGGCGCGACAGGGGTGAGCTACGAGCAGTACTTC	CAIGATGVSYEQYF
TRBD2	TRBV7-9	TRBJ2-1	-	TGTGCCAGCACCCCTCAGCGGGGGCACATTTGGGGCTACAATGAGCAGTTCTTC	CASTPQRGHIWGYNEQFF
-	TRBV5-6	TRBJ2-7	-	TGTGCCAGCAGCCCTCGGGACGGGGCCTACGAGCAGTACTTC	CASSPRDGAYEQYF
-	TRBV7-2	TRBJ2-3	-	TGTGCCAGCAGCTTCCTCCCCAATGAGCAGTATTTT	CASSFLPNEQYF
TRBD1	TRBV20-1	TRBJ1-6	-	TGCAGTGCTTGGGACAGACTCTATAATTCACCCCTCCACTTT	CSAWDRLYNSPLHF
-	TRBV19	TRBJ2-5	few	TGTGCCAGTAGTCAGGGAGGTCTGGCAGAGACCCAGTACTTC	CASSQGGLAETQYF
TRBD1	TRBV11-2	TRBJ1-6	few	TGTGCCAGCAGCGCGCTAAAACAGGGGCGGGATTCACCCCTCCACTTT	CASSALKQGRDSPLHF
TRBD2	TRBV7-9	TRBJ2-3	-	TGTGCCAGCAGTCGACTACTAGCGGGGGGGCCAGATACGCAGTATTTT	CASSRLLAGGPDTQYF
-	TRBV5-4	TRBJ2-3	-	TGTGCCAGCAGCTTGGGAGCTGAGTCAGATACGCAGTATTTT	CASSLGAESDTQYF
-	TRBV20-1	TRBJ1-5	once	TGCAGTGCTAGCACGGCAGGATACCAGCATTTT	CSASTAGYQHF
TRBD2	TRBV15	TRBJ2-1	-	TGTGCCACCAGCAGTGACTCTAGCGGGGGGGTATCCTACAATGAGCAGTTCTTC	CATSSDSSGGVSYNEQFF
TRBD1	TRBV10-2	TRBJ1-5	-	TGCGCCAGCAGGCCCGGACAGGGCAATCAGCCCCAGCATTTT	CASRPGQGNQPQHF
-	TRBV7-9	TRBJ2-7	-	TGTGCCAGCAGCCCACCAACCGGGACTTACGAGCAGTACTTC	CASSPPTGTYEQYF
TRBD2	TRBV7-6	TRBJ2-7	few	TGTGCCAGCAGCCTGGGACTAGCGGGGGGGGCCGAGCAGTACTTC	CASSLGLAGGAEQYF